The 23 T cell receptor beta chains given below trace back to one sample, sequenced in a study of Graves' ophthalmopathy and Graves' hyperthyroidism. Researchers took RNA transcripts and amplified TCR beta CDR3 regions from them. The first round was an RT-PCR with HTBI primers, and the second round was a multiplex PCR. TCRdb reprocessed the multiplex PCR reads with MiXCR, giving one entry per CDR3 protein. Among about 390,000 distinct CDR3 sequences, roughly 17% were seen once, and the ten largest hold 2% to 3%. Sequencing input: peripheral blood. All receptors come from an adult woman with stable Graves' hyperthyroidism.

This clonotype was detected ten times or more. This rearrangement joins TRBV28 to TRBJ1-1, with 10 bases aligning to TRBD1. Germline lookup yields CDR1 MDHEN and CDR2 SYDVKM. The CDR3 contains 18 residues. Unmatched junction bases numbered 12, after V lost 1 base and J lost 4 bases. In nucleotides, the CDR3 is TGTGCCAGCAGTTTATACAGAATCCGGGGACAGGGGAGCACTGAAGCTTTCTTT. As protein: CASSLYRIRGQGSTEAFF.

The rearrangement uses TRBV28 and TRBJ2-7; TRBD2 matches at 10 bases. The CDR3 length is 16 residues. Germline trimming cut 6 bases from V and 5 bases from J; bases unmatched to any gene: 13. Germline V CDR1 and CDR2: MDHEN, SYDVKM. CDR3 residues: CASSPSSGRKGNEQYF. CDR3 in DNA: TGTGCCAGCAGCCCCTCTAGCGGGAGAAAAGGAAACGAGCAGTACTTC.

The rearrangement joins TRBV12-5 to TRBJ2-1; D ambiguous. Germline-derived CDR1 and CDR2 are LGHNT and FRNRAP. The CDR3 runs 11 residues. V lost 6 bases, J lost 10 bases, and 10 bases lay in between. The CDR3 nucleotides read TGTGCTAGTGGCTTCGGACGCGAGCAGTTCTTC. It encodes CASGFGREQFF.

The chain combines TRBV6-2 or TRBV6-3 with TRBJ2-2; 12 bases agree with TRBD1. The CDR3 consists of 18 residues. CDR1 is MNHEY and CDR2 is SVGEGT in the germline V gene. V was pared by 8 bases and J by 7 bases, with 17 bases of the junction left unmatched. The CDR3 sequence: CASPPPGQGALILGELFF. CDR3 nucleotide sequence: TGTGCCAGCCCACCCCCGGGACAGGGGGCTCTAATCCTCGGGGAGCTGTTTTTT.

The table lists this clonotype with a few counts. The gene calls are TRBV4-2 and TRBJ1-3; D call uncertain. The CDR3 consists of 16 residues. V dropped 4 bases and J dropped 4 bases, with 17 bases sitting between them. Germline V gene sequence: CDR1 LGHNA, CDR2 YNFKEQ. CDR3 amino acids: CASSPTGNTVGNTIYF. DNA of the CDR3: TGTGCCAGCAGCCCGACGGGCAATACGGTGGGAAACACCATATATTTT.

The J gene is TRBJ2-7, the V gene TRBV6-2 or TRBV6-3, with TRBD2 identical over 14 bases. CDR1 MNHEY and CDR2 SVGEGT come from the germline V gene. With 0 bases clipped from V and 2 bases from J, the junction kept 6 bases outside the gene matches. The CDR3 covers 18 residues. In DNA form, the CDR3 reads TGTGCCAGCAGTTACTCCCTGGGACTAGCGGGAGCCGCCTACGAGCAGTACTTC. Its translation is CASSYSLGLAGAAYEQYF.

This clonotype was observed once. The rearrangement joins TRBV11-2 to TRBJ2-7; D might be TRBD1 or TRBD2, each matching 6 bases. CDR3 length: 16 residues. CDR1 SGHAT and CDR2 FQNNGV come from the germline V gene. V lost 6 bases, J lost 3 bases, and 21 bases lay in between. This chain's CDR3 is CASSQQGGGGIYEQYF. The CDR3 DNA follows: TGTGCCAGCAGTCAACAGGGCGGAGGGGGGATCTACGAGCAGTACTTC.

This clonotype was recorded many times. The V and J genes are TRBV6-5 and TRBJ2-2, with TRBD2 matching over 11 bases. Germline trimming cut 0 bases from V and 9 bases from J; bases unmatched to any gene: 6. CDR1 and CDR2 (germline): MNHEY, SVGAGI. The CDR3 sequence is 16 residues long. This CDR3 is CASSYSRSGRGRELFF. The CDR3 DNA reads TGTGCCAGCAGTTACTCGCGTAGCGGGAGGGGGCGGGAGCTGTTTTTT.

This clonotype was detected ten times or more. The chain couples TRBV6-1 to TRBJ2-7; TRBD2 aligns across 7 bases. Germline V lookup: CDR1 MNHNS, CDR2 SASEGT. The CDR3 spans 15 residues. The ends lost 6 bases at V and 3 bases at J; junction bases unmatched: 11. CDR3 sequence: CASSPGGAGSYEQYF. The CDR3 DNA reads as TGTGCCAGCAGCCCCGGGGGAGCGGGGAGCTACGAGCAGTACTTC.

V and J are TRBV6-5 and TRBJ2-7, with D unresolved. From germline, CDR1 is MNHEY and CDR2 SVGAGI. This CDR3 has 13 residues. V shed 2 bases and J shed 2 bases, with 7 bases lying between them. The CDR3 bases are TGTGCCAGCAGTTACCATGAAGCCTACGAGCAGTACTTC. Encoded protein: CASSYHEAYEQYF.

This clonotype occurred many times. The chain combines TRBV7-9 with TRBJ2-5; TRBD2 is a possible D gene (6 bases). V was clipped by 5 bases and J by 5 bases, with 12 bases between them. The CDR3 covers 13 residues. Germline V gene lookup returns CDR1 SEHNR and CDR2 FQNEAQ (reference sequence). The chain's CDR3 is CASSRLVLETQYF. CDR3 DNA sequence: TGTGCCAGCAGCAGACTAGTTCTGGAGACCCAGTACTTC.

This clonotype was picked up a small number of times. The chain couples TRBV14 to TRBJ1-3; TRBD1 is a possible D gene (6 bases). V dropped 10 bases and J dropped 9 bases, with 13 bases sitting between them. CDR3 length: 11 amino acids. The germline gives CDR1 SGHDN, CDR2 FVKESK. In nucleotides, the CDR3 is TGTGCCACCGGTGGGGGCGGCACCATATATTTT. Protein: CATGGGGTIYF.

This clonotype was found many times. This chain joins TRBV6-5 and TRBJ1-3, with a possible D match to TRBD1 (6 bases). Germline V gene sequence: CDR1 MNHEY, CDR2 SVGAGI. V lost 0 bases and J lost 4, with 10 bases in between. The CDR3 consists of 15 residues. Here the CDR3 DNA reads TGTGCCAGCAGTTACTCGTGGGGGCACGGAAACACCATATATTTT. Its protein is CASSYSWGHGNTIYF.

This clonotype was detected ten times or more. The chain is built from TRBV20-1 and TRBJ2-7; 7 bases map to TRBD1. V lost 6 bases to trimming and J lost 4 bases; unmatched junction nucleotides: 15. CDR3 length: 15 residues. Germline V gene data show CDR1 as DFQATT and CDR2 as SNEGSKA (reference sequence). The CDR3 DNA sequence: TGCAGTGCGAACCCTACAGGGGTGAGGGGGTACGAGCAGTACTTC. This gives the protein CSANPTGVRGYEQYF.

This clonotype was counted ten times or more. The CDR3 bases are TGTGCCAGCAGCTTAACAGGGTTGACTGAAGCTTTCTTT. Translating it yields CASSLTGLTEAFF. This chain connects TRBV11-2 to TRBJ1-1; D is possibly TRBD1 (6 bases). CDR1 and CDR2 from the germline V gene are SGHAT and FQNNGV. Trimming stripped 2 bases from V and 5 bases from J, with 9 bases between. The CDR3 is 13 amino acids.

There are many counts of this clonotype. The genes are TRBV7-2 and TRBJ2-7, with TRBD2 identical over 11 bases. Germline CDR1 is SGHTA and CDR2 is FQGNSA. The CDR3 consists of 17 residues. The V segment lost 3 bases and the J segment 0 bases; nucleotides outside the gene matches: 7. This chain's CDR3 is CASSFFPTSGDSYEQYF. CDR3 DNA: TGTGCCAGCAGCTTTTTCCCGACTAGCGGGGACTCCTACGAGCAGTACTTC.

The chain is built from TRBV28 and TRBJ1-1, with 7 nucleotides matching TRBD1. The CDR3 is made up of 14 amino acids. From germline, CDR1 is MDHEN and CDR2 SYDVKM. J gave up 2 bases and V 4 bases, and 4 bases lay outside the gene matches. The CDR3 nucleotides read TGTGCCAGCAGTTCCGACAGGGACAACACTGAAGCTTTCTTT. Translated: CASSSDRDNTEAFF.

This clonotype was found a few times. This chain links TRBV4-3 with TRBJ1-2, with 8 positions matching TRBD1. Trimming at V came to 4 bases and at J to 8 bases, leaving 9 bases not matched to a gene. The V gene's germline CDR1 is LGHNA and CDR2 YSLEER. CDR3 length: 14 amino acids. The CDR3 loop is CASSPTGGMLGYTF. The CDR3 bases are TGCGCCAGCAGCCCAACAGGGGGTATGCTAGGCTACACCTTC.

As for this clonotype: Germline is not matched at one junction end, which may reflect a read error. The chain recombines TRBV4-1 with TRBJ1-5; D gene unclear. Looked up from germline, CDR1 is MGHRA and CDR2 is YSYEKL. This CDR3 has 15 residues. The CDR3 loop reads CAISRGTQDNQPQHF. The CDR3 nucleotides read TGCGCCATCAGCCGAGGCACCCAGGACAATCAGCCCCAGCATTTT.

The table lists this clonotype with a few counts. The CDR3 loop is CASSPFQGSQPQHF. CDR3 sequence (DNA): TGTGCCAGCAGCCCTTTCCAGGGGAGCCAACCCCAGCATTTT. This chain links TRBV3-1 with TRBJ1-5; tentative D call: TRBD1 (6 bases). CDR3 size: 14 residues. Germline loops: CDR1 LGHDT, CDR2 YNNKEL (reference sequence). With 4 bases removed from V and 10 bases from J, the gap between germline ends came to 17 bases.

This sequence joins TRBV7-2 and TRBJ2-7; TRBD2 might be the D (6 bases). This CDR3 is built from 15 residues. CDR1 is SGHTA and CDR2 is FQGNSA in the germline V gene. V was trimmed by 8 bases and J by 0 bases, leaving 17 bases between them. CDR3 DNA: TGTGCCAGCCAGTACGGGGGACTTGGCTCCTACGAGCAGTACGTC. Translated: CASQYGGLGSYEQYV.

To note about this clonotype: The junction and the germline gene differ at one end; a read error may be behind it. This chain joins TRBV7-2 and TRBJ2-7; maybe TRBD2 (6 bases). Germline V gives CDR1 SGHTA, CDR2 FQGNSA. This CDR3 is 13 amino acids long. The CDR3 sequence is CASSLTGDHEQWF. The CDR3 DNA reads as TGTGCCAGCAGCTTAACGGGAGATCACGAGCAGTGGTTC.

This clonotype was seen repeatedly, ten times or more. The V and J genes are TRBV10-3 and TRBJ2-6; TRBD1 agrees at 7 bases. There are 15 residues in the CDR3. Germline V lookup: CDR1 ENHRY, CDR2 SYGVKD. With 3 bases clipped from V and 2 bases from J, the junction kept 1 base outside the gene matches. In DNA, the CDR3 is TGTGCCATCAGTGAAGGGGGCGCTGGGGCCAACGTCCTGACTTTC. Residues: CAISEGGAGANVLTF.